The T cell receptor beta chain described here comes from a study of cytomegalovirus exposure and HLA in healthy donors. Study context: The platform used for the 95 to 150 validation repertoires matched that of the roughly 670 first-cohort repertoires, a later analysis reported.

General study points: In vitro data verified a few CMV-associated chains as specific for CMV antigens.

Separation from the roughly 690-subject first cohort characterized the roughly 120-subject validation cohort, to which the donors belonged. With respect to this clone: Its target is not known.

With 2 bases removed from V and 4 bases from J, the gap between germline ends came to 18 bases. Germline CDR1 is SGHDT and CDR2 is YYEEEE. CDR3 length equals 16 residues. TCRdb's table, derived via immunoSEQ multiplex PCR, lists solely in-frame clones and lacks some. The profile covers about 200,000 clones, with around 88% appearing a single time and over 1.1% taken by the ten largest. The chain is built from TRBV5-6 and TRBJ1-2; D call uncertain. The material sequenced was PBMCs. The receptor was isolated from a woman aged 18-29 years in good health and CMV-seronegative. In nucleotides, the CDR3 is TGTGCCAGCAGCTTCATGGACTTAGCTCGTGGCTATGGCTACACCTTC. Protein product: CASSFMDLARGYGYTF.